The 10 T cell receptor beta chains presented below share a single source sample, sequenced in a study of control samples from healthy donors and cancer patients. Sequenced by immunoSEQ multiplex PCR; TCRdb stores in-frame clones only, minus some. The data contain 75,000 to 90,000 clones, approximately 89% of them singletons. The specimen sequenced was blood. These receptors were taken from a man between 50 and 59 years old in good health.

This clone was counted a few times. The gene calls are TRBV27 and TRBJ1-2; weak D call: TRBD1 (6 bases). The CDR3 runs to 15 residues. V lost 6 bases, J lost 4 bases, and 18 bases lay in between. The germline V gene encodes CDR1 MNHEY and CDR2 SMNVEV (reference sequence). The CDR3 protein is CASRHNRDVGYGYTF. CDR3 in DNA: TGTGCCAGCAGGCACAACAGGGACGTCGGCTATGGCTACACCTTC.

This clone came up once. As DNA, the CDR3 is TGTGCCAGCAGCCGACAGATGAACACTGAAGCTTTCTTT. This encodes CASSRQMNTEAFF. V gene TRBV14 combines with J gene TRBJ1-1; TRBD1 is a possible D gene (5 bases). The CDR3 has 13 residues. The V gene's germline CDR1 is SGHDN and CDR2 FVKESK. V was pared by 4 bases and J by 0 bases, with 6 bases between.

The gene calls are TRBV5-5 and TRBJ1-6; D call uncertain. CDR1 is SGHKS and CDR2 is YYEKEE in the germline V gene (reference sequence). The CDR3 extends over 14 amino acids. The V end was cut by 5 bases, the J end by 7 bases, with 13 bases between. This chain's CDR3 is CASSLPTENSPLHF. The CDR3 DNA follows: TGTGCCAGCAGTCTACCTACCGAGAATTCACCCCTCCACTTT. The full variable domain, rest sourced from reference TRBV5-5 and TRBJ1-6, is DAGVTQSPTHLIKTRGQQVTLRCSPISGHKSVSWYQQVLGQGPQFIFQYYEKEERGRGNFPDRFSARQFPNYSSELNVNALLLGDSALYLCASSLPTENSPLHFGNGTRLTVT.

This chain joins TRBV9 and TRBJ2-3; 11 bases align to TRBD2. CDR3 length equals 16 residues. With 0 bases clipped from V and 5 bases from J, the junction kept 5 bases outside the gene matches. Germline assignment: CDR1 SGDLS and CDR2 YYNGEE. CDR3 region: CASSVGDSGGGDTQYF. The CDR3 DNA sequence: TGTGCCAGCAGCGTAGGAGATAGCGGGGGGGGAGATACGCAGTATTTT.

V is TRBV2 and J is TRBJ1-2; 9 bases are a match to TRBD1. The CDR3 contains 15 residues. Looked up from germline, CDR1 is SNHLY and CDR2 is FYNNEI. Germline trimming cut 5 bases from V and 4 bases from J; bases unmatched to any gene: 8. CDR3 in DNA: TGTGCCAGCAGTCAATCCGGGACAGGGTCCTATGGCTACACCTTC. It codes for CASSQSGTGSYGYTF.

The CDR3 is CATSDFRTGVNNEQFF. In nucleotides, the CDR3 is TGTGCCACCAGTGATTTCAGGACAGGGGTCAACAATGAGCAGTTCTTC. The V call is TRBV24-1, the J call TRBJ2-1; 9 bases fit TRBD1. V dropped 1 base and J dropped 5; count of bases not matched to a gene: 5. This CDR3 contains 16 residues. CDR1 is KGHDR, CDR2 SFDVKD, per germline.

The chain couples TRBV7-3 to TRBJ1-2; 10 nucleotides match TRBD1. Germline loops: CDR1 SGHTA, CDR2 FQGTGA. J gave up 4 bases and V 5 bases, and 7 bases lay outside the gene matches. The length of the CDR3 is 15 residues. CDR3 in amino acids: CASSVTGGAAYGYTF. The CDR3 DNA reads as TGTGCCAGCAGCGTGACAGGGGGCGCGGCCTATGGCTACACCTTC.

This chain joins TRBV29-1 and TRBJ1-4; D may be TRBD1 (5 bases). Looked up from germline, CDR1 is SQVTM and CDR2 is ANQGSEA. V was trimmed by 4 bases and J by 10 bases, leaving 19 bases between them. The CDR3 has 14 amino acids. CDR3 residues: CSVALGDPVGKLFF. Here the CDR3 DNA reads TGCAGCGTTGCCCTAGGGGACCCCGTGGGAAAACTGTTTTTT.

The chain links TRBV21-1 to TRBJ2-4; the listed D gene, TRBD1, was not tested against the DNA. TRBV21-1 is termed a pseudogene. This CDR3 has 18 amino acids. CDR3 nucleotide sequence: TGTGCCAGCAGCAAACCTATAGGGACAGGGGTCGAGGGAAACATTCAGTACTTC. Translated: CASSKPIGTGVEGNIQYF.

The V gene is TRBV5-4, the J gene TRBJ2-5; 7 bases map to TRBD2. The J segment lost 5 bases and the V segment lost 0 bases, leaving 4 bases of the junction unmatched. Germline V gene data show CDR1 as SGHNT and CDR2 as YYREEE (reference sequence). CDR3 length: 14 amino acids. The CDR3 sequence is CASSLGDYLETQYF. The DNA for the CDR3 is TGTGCCAGCAGCTTGGGGGACTATTTGGAGACCCAGTACTTC.